The clone carrying this T cell receptor beta chain was counted between two and nine times. Its antigen is currently unknown. These data come from a study of CD8 T cells in ankylosing spondylitis. Researchers built TCR beta libraries using quantitative 5'-RACE with molecular barcodes. TCRdb processed the 5' RACE reads anew with MiXCR; each CDR3 protein has one entry. The sample lists some 800,000 distinct CDR3 sequences; 12% were seen once. Study conclusions and caveats: Seemingly distinctive of ankylosing spondylitis blood was a TCR beta motif formed by eight highly homologous variants. Reportedly, matched ankylosing spondylitis synovial fluid was significantly enriched for disease-linked clones. Earlier reports found some motif variants in synovial fluid and blood in reactive arthritis.

The germline V gene has CDR1 DFQATT and CDR2 SNEGSKA (reference sequence). V gave up 5 bases and J gave up 5 bases, with 10 bases separating them. This CDR3 spans 11 amino acids. The V and J genes are TRBV20-1 and TRBJ2-7; D remains unclear. The sequenced sample consisted of blood, either unsorted or a sorted T cell fraction (not recorded which). The clonotype originates from a male donor with ankylosing spondylitis. In DNA form, the CDR3 reads TGCAGTGCTTATAGGACGAACGAGCAGTACTTC. Translated: CSAYRTNEQYF.